The clone carrying this TCR beta chain appeared a few times. Sorting of unstimulated PBMCs yielded separate CD3+CD4+ and CD3+CD8+ fractions. TCRdb's copy holds only in-frame clones and misses some; the assay was immunoSEQ multiplex PCR. In the table there are around 100,000 clones, about 86% of which are singletons. The CDR3 runs 15 residues. Germline-derived CDR1 and CDR2 are MNHEY and SVGAGI. V lost 6 bases, J lost 6 bases, and 18 bases lay in between. The data were taken from a study of T cell clones after liver transplantation. For the study at large: Post-transplant blood was tracked for graft-donor-reactive T cell clones identified in a pre-transplant mixed lymphocyte reaction. Graft-donor-reactive sequences were compared with third-party-reactive TCRbeta sequences from pre-transplant mixed lymphocyte reactions.

This sequence was found in a human patient who received a liver transplant. The graft donor may account for some of the T cells. This specimen consisted of CD4+ T cells from blood, obtained 45 to 50 months after liver transplant. The chain couples TRBV6-5 to TRBJ1-3; no clear D. The CDR3 protein is CASSRALTPVNTIYF. The CDR3 coding sequence is TGTGCCAGCAGCCGCGCCCTGACCCCGGTAAACACCATATATTTT.